These 2 T cell receptor beta chains share one sample of origin, sequenced in a study of Graves' ophthalmopathy and Graves' hyperthyroidism. The authors amplified TCR beta CDR3 regions from RNA transcripts. The workflow started with a first-round RT-PCR run with HTBI primers and then moved on to a second-round multiplex PCR. TCRdb itself ran the multiplex PCR reads through MiXCR, one entry per CDR3 protein. Of 350,000 to 400,000 distinct CDR3 sequences in the sample, roughly 15% are singletons; the top ten hold about 7.3%. The material sequenced was peripheral blood. The source of these receptors is a woman between 18 and 30 years old with stable Graves' hyperthyroidism.

This clonotype was recorded at least ten times. The gene calls are TRBV7-8 and TRBJ1-2, with 7 bases lining up with TRBD1. Trimming took 0 bases from V and 4 from J; bases not matched to a gene: 8. CDR1 and CDR2 from the germline V gene are SGHVS and FQNEAQ. The length of the CDR3 is 16 residues. In nucleotides, the CDR3 is TGTGCCAGCAGCTTAGCGCTTAGGGGGCGCAGCTATGGCTACACCTTC. Encoded protein: CASSLALRGRSYGYTF.

This clonotype was seen at least ten times. This chain uses TRBV6-2 or TRBV6-3 with TRBJ2-5, with D maybe TRBD2 (6 bases). Trimming removed 6 bases from V and 9 bases from J, with 11 bases in between. The germline gives CDR1 MNHEY, CDR2 SVGEGT. This CDR3 is 11 amino acids long. CDR3 sequence reads: CASSQSGPQYF. The CDR3 nucleotides are TGTGCCAGCAGCCAAAGCGGGCCCCAGTACTTC.